Listed below are T cell receptor beta chains from one sample, sequenced in a study of identical twins. Using its own MiXCR run on the 5' RACE reads, TCRdb lists one record per CDR3 protein. Of about 160,000 distinct CDR3 sequences in the sample, around 3.5% were seen once. The sequenced sample consisted of memory T cells sorted from blood. These receptors came from a young man in good health. The CDR3 runs from the conserved cysteine through the conserved F or W. The order of the fields is clone size, V gene, D gene, CDR3 protein. A D gene is named only where the DNA matches it firmly. Clone size is shown for a subset of rows, as once, few, many or a class of expanded clone.

clone size: many
V gene: TRBV29-1
D gene: .
CDR3 protein: CSVGVSGYEQYF

clone size: .
V gene: TRBV6-2/TRBV6-3
D gene: .
CDR3 protein: CASSPGDRTNTEAFF

clone size: many
V gene: TRBV20-1
D gene: TRBD1
CDR3 protein: CSASAGQGAGGYTF

clone size: many
V gene: TRBV20-1
D gene: .
CDR3 protein: CSASLESDQPQHF

clone size: few
V gene: TRBV5-6
D gene: .
CDR3 protein: CASSPGPVAVYSYEQYF

clone size: many
V gene: TRBV4-2
D gene: .
CDR3 protein: CASSQDGFGDEQYF

clone size: .
V gene: TRBV6-5
D gene: .
CDR3 protein: CASSYGQLGEKLFF

clone size: many
V gene: TRBV28
D gene: TRBD2
CDR3 protein: CASEQRTSGPEEQYF

clone size: many
V gene: TRBV3-1
D gene: .
CDR3 protein: CASSLFDRNNEQFF

clone size: many
V gene: TRBV24-1
D gene: TRBD1
CDR3 protein: CATSVGQGYEQYF

clone size: many
V gene: TRBV4-3
D gene: .
CDR3 protein: CASSQDLPYEQYF

clone size: many
V gene: TRBV7-2
D gene: .
CDR3 protein: CASSLAVLNTIYF

clone size: many
V gene: TRBV9
D gene: TRBD2
CDR3 protein: CASSELSGRDTGELFF

clone size: many
V gene: TRBV4-3
D gene: TRBD1
CDR3 protein: CASSQSGTGNEKLFF

clone size: many
V gene: TRBV9
D gene: TRBD1
CDR3 protein: CASSVRQGQPYNEQFF

clone size: many
V gene: TRBV20-1
D gene: TRBD1
CDR3 protein: CSASDDRDRVGNEQFF

clone size: .
V gene: TRBV11-3
D gene: TRBD2
CDR3 protein: CASSLRTSGSSNEQFF

clone size: many
V gene: TRBV28
D gene: .
CDR3 protein: CASSLSRRDKETQYF

clone size: many
V gene: TRBV5-1
D gene: .
CDR3 protein: CASSPGLNTEAFF

clone size: many
V gene: TRBV18
D gene: .
CDR3 protein: CASSPWTEGSGELFF

clone size: many
V gene: TRBV4-2
D gene: TRBD2
CDR3 protein: CASSQDPQRGASSYEQYF

clone size: many
V gene: TRBV12-3/TRBV12-4
D gene: TRBD2
CDR3 protein: CASSFTSGGQETQYF

clone size: many
V gene: TRBV30
D gene: TRBD1
CDR3 protein: CAWNRGTGGFYEQYF

clone size: many
V gene: TRBV20-1
D gene: .
CDR3 protein: CSARDPRDYGYTF

clone size: many
V gene: TRBV27
D gene: .
CDR3 protein: CASRPWTVGANVLTF

clone size: many
V gene: TRBV28
D gene: .
CDR3 protein: CASSSFLGAFF

clone size: many
V gene: TRBV12-3/TRBV12-4
D gene: TRBD1
CDR3 protein: CASSLGFGTGGTDTQYF

clone size: .
V gene: TRBV5-1
D gene: .
CDR3 protein: CASSLGVTGANVLTF

clone size: many
V gene: TRBV5-1
D gene: TRBD1
CDR3 protein: CASSFAGGDYNEQFF

clone size: many
V gene: TRBV7-6
D gene: .
CDR3 protein: CASSLEGGRPANEQFF

clone size: many
V gene: TRBV12-3/TRBV12-4
D gene: TRBD2
CDR3 protein: CASSFGPGGGTGELFF

clone size: many
V gene: TRBV12-3/TRBV12-4
D gene: .
CDR3 protein: CASSPTDQETQYF

clone size: few
V gene: TRBV5-5
D gene: TRBD1
CDR3 protein: CASSVDTGTGIGYTF

clone size: few
V gene: TRBV20-1
D gene: .
CDR3 protein: CSARDGESGANVLTF

clone size: many
V gene: TRBV12-3/TRBV12-4
D gene: .
CDR3 protein: CASSFPPETSYLYNEQFF

clone size: many
V gene: TRBV27
D gene: TRBD1
CDR3 protein: CASKGATNYGYTF

clone size: many
V gene: TRBV29-1
D gene: .
CDR3 protein: CSAGTGIRPQYF

clone size: many
V gene: TRBV29-1
D gene: TRBD2
CDR3 protein: CSVILSGRRYTQYF

clone size: many
V gene: TRBV11-2
D gene: .
CDR3 protein: CASSLRVGKTGELFF

clone size: many
V gene: TRBV12-3/TRBV12-4
D gene: .
CDR3 protein: CASSPSSGGPYEQYF

clone size: many
V gene: TRBV6-1
D gene: .
CDR3 protein: CASEMGNTIYF

clone size: many
V gene: TRBV7-9
D gene: .
CDR3 protein: CASSPSPGPNYNEQFF

clone size: many
V gene: TRBV3-1
D gene: .
CDR3 protein: CASSQEYGSRAGELFF

clone size: many
V gene: TRBV24-1
D gene: .
CDR3 protein: CATSDFRGDEQFF

clone size: many
V gene: TRBV4-2
D gene: .
CDR3 protein: CASSPPNGVERRGYTF

clone size: many
V gene: TRBV12-3/TRBV12-4
D gene: .
CDR3 protein: CASSFHGGIQYF

clone size: many
V gene: TRBV20-1
D gene: .
CDR3 protein: CSAVSHGSGETQYF

clone size: .
V gene: TRBV18
D gene: TRBD2
CDR3 protein: CASSPRGGQETQYF

clone size: .
V gene: TRBV6-2/TRBV6-3
D gene: TRBD2
CDR3 protein: CASSYVSGSRETQYF

clone size: .
V gene: TRBV19
D gene: .
CDR3 protein: CASSPGQTTLGYTF

clone size: many
V gene: TRBV18
D gene: .
CDR3 protein: CASSLDPGSNNSPLHF